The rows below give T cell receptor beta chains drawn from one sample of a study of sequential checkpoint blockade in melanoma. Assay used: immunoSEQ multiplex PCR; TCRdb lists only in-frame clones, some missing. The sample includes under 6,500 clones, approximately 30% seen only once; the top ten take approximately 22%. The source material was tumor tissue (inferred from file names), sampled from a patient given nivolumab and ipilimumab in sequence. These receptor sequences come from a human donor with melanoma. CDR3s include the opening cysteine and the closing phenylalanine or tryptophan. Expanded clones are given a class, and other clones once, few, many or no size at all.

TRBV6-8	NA	CASGDRNPEAFF
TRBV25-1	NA	CASSPGTGVNEKLFF
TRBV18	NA	CASSPRGDRAYYGYTF
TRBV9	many	CASSVSGANQETQYF
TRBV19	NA	CASRGRLGRSEKLFF
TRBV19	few	CASSDRGGTYEQYF
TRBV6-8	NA	CASSPGQREAFF
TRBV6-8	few	CASLRDRVSGELFF
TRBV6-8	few	CASSSLRGPRTTDTQYF
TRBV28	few	CASTPPGQHYEQYF
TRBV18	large	CASSPPTESYGYTF
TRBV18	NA	CASSRRGSVTDTQYF
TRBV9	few	CASSVDGATYNEQFF
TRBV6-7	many	CASRIAYEQYF
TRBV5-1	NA	CASSIQGAPYEQYF
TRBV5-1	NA	CASSLAGVSGTEAFF
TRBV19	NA	CASSILNEQFF
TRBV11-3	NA	CASSQGSLRGQPQHF
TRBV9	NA	CASSVTLDLNTGELFF
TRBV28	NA	CASSLGTVDTGELFF
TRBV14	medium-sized	CASSRVTGDEQFF
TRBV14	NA	CASSQGRGHGPDTQYF
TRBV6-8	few	CASSSPGTTSSYEQYF
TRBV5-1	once	CASSLVGTAQNTEAFF
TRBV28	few	CASREAGNEKLFF
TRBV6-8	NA	CATPGQGGGYTF
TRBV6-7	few	CASSQGVNAFF